The entry below gives a single TCR beta chain sequence along with its context. This clonotype was seen only a few times. Its target antigen remains unknown. No much larger clone exists at a distance of one base, and base qualities are not known. PBMCs were isolated by Ficoll-Paque density gradient centrifugation. The data derive from a study of T-cell memory formation after mild COVID-19 (dated by TCRdb to the early 2020s). About the full investigation: TCR sequence clusters from the two donors were largely donor specific. In two donors, T-cell clones that expanded and contracted after mild COVID-19 were followed by sequencing TCRalpha and TCRbeta repertoires longitudinally. Two young, previously healthy adult volunteers, one female and one male, were included in the cohort. What the study reported, not specific to this receptor: Contracting CD4+ clones appeared mostly in the CM and EM memory subsets, whereas CD8+ clones were enriched in EMRA. The detection of some responding clones in pre-infection memory suggests that pre-existing cross-reactive memory T cells joined the SARS-CoV-2 response. SARS-CoV-2 specificity was not confirmed for the second-wave clones peaking on day 37. From day 15 to 85, contracting clones showed balanced CD4/CD8 phenotypes, whereas a second wave of clones that expanded from day 15 to 37 leaned towards CD4+. Only a couple of mild cases were covered by the study, and larger cohorts that include severe cases with pre-infection samples were considered necessary.

Reads for this sample came from an Illumina NovaSeq 6000. TCRalpha and TCRbeta cDNA libraries were constructed by 5'RACE with constant-segment primers, with sample barcodes and unique molecular identifiers being introduced. RNA was extracted from every sample with Trizol reagent. Amplification of the libraries took two PCR steps, and the second step added a second sample barcode plus Illumina TruSeq adapters. Libraries were sequenced on an Illumina NovaSeq with 2 x 150 bp paired-end reads. As for the original processing: Reads were demultiplexed and collapsed into UMI-guided consensus sequences with migec v1.2.7. Using mixcr v2.1.11, UMI consensuses were aligned to TRA and TRB V and J templates and then assembled into clonotypes. A clonotype was counted as expanded or contracted only when both edgeR and NoisET called the clonotype significant, with the noise models trained on biological replicates. For edgeR calls, the cutoffs were a false discovery rate-adjusted p below 0.01 and a log2 fold-change threshold of 1. As an exploratory analysis of dynamics, max-normalized trajectories of the 1000 most abundant clonotypes were examined by PCA with hierarchical clustering. Each responding clone was given a CD4 or CD8 phenotype based on the CD4+ and CD8+ repertoires, which had been sequenced separately. TCRdb took the public reads, trimmed them with fastp at Q25, ran MiXCR for clone calling and kept in-frame beta chains. Rows merge per CDR3 protein into single entries with the most common DNA and genes. The V and J calls come from TCRdb's annotation, not from the publication. This sample gives 380,000 or so distinct CDR3 sequences in total; approximately 14% of them show up just once. The ten largest clones capture less than 25% of the sample.

Sequenced: PBMCs or a T cell subset sorted from them (not recorded which). This clonotype originated in a man aged 18 to 30 who had mild COVID-19 (a few samples of this study predate the infection). The sample titles of this study are shuffled in the database, so cell type and time point are left out; the donor was told from shared clones.

The DNA sequence reads TGTGCCAGCAGCGGCGGGGGCCTGTACCAAGAGACCCAGTACTTC. Translated, it gives CASSGGGLYQETQYF. The sequence joins TRBV7-9 to TRBJ2-5; TRBD2 is possibly the D segment (7 matching bases). V is reduced by 5 bases and J by 0 bases, leaving a spacing of 13 bases between them. The germline V gene (reference sequence) gives CDR1 as SEHNR and CDR2 as FQNEAQ. Reading from cysteine to phenylalanine, the CDR3 counts 15 amino acids. The CDR3 DNA has 45 bases and is translated from base 1. Reference TRBV7-9 and TRBJ2-5 proteins supply the regions before and after the CDR3; the full variable domain is: DTGVSQNPRHKITKRGQNVTFRCDPISEHNRLYWYRQTLGQGPEFLTYFQNEAQLEKSRLLSDRFSAERPKGSFSTLEIQRTEQGDSAMYLCASSGGGLYQETQYFGPGTRLLVL.